The rows below give T cell receptor beta chains drawn from one sample of a study of CD8+ T cells in alopecia areata. Produced via immunoSEQ multiplex PCR; TCRdb's table is partial and in-frame only. The sample comprises more than 110,000 clones, roughly 64% of which are singletons, and nearly 6.5% rests with the top ten. The source material was CD4+ T cells sorted from blood, sampled at week 0. These TCRs come from a human donor with alopecia areata. The conserved cysteine and the conserved F or W are not part of the CDR3 here. The order of the fields is V gene, CDR3 length, J gene, clone size, CDR3 protein. A row's size may be missing; if present it is once, few, many or a size class.

>TRBV9|14|TRBJ2-2|.
ASSVGPTANTGELF
>TRBV6-6|11|TRBJ1-6|few
ASSYGEDSPLH
>TRBV15|15|TRBJ2-2|.
ATSRDLARLNTGELF
>TRBV29-1|12|TRBJ1-4|.
SVGYRLSNEKLF
>TRBV7-2|11|TRBJ2-2|few
ASSSNRGGELF
>TRBV19|13|TRBJ1-2|few
ASIPYAGGTDGYT
>TRBV28|11|TRBJ2-5|.
ASSLSTPQTQY
>TRBV5-6|10|TRBJ2-5|.
ASSLVEETQY
>TRBV29-1|12|TRBJ2-7|.
SVQGEKWPYEQY
>TRBV30|16|TRBJ2-7|.
AWSWRTSGRRPAAEQY
>TRBV15|13|TRBJ2-5|.
ATSRDRSGGETQY
>TRBV29-1|9|TRBJ2-7|.
SVRTGTEQY
>TRBV7-9|11|TRBJ2-1|.
ASTTYGGNEQF
>TRBV5-5|12|TRBJ2-7|.
ASSHDALTYEQY
>TRBV27|16|TRBJ1-6|.
ASTRRVGRSSYNSPLH
>TRBV5-1|14|TRBJ2-5|.
ASSLMGLAGRETQY
>TRBV6-6|11|TRBJ1-5|.
AISRQINQPQH
>TRBV7-2|14|TRBJ2-1|.
ASSLKYERGFNEQF
>TRBV30|11|TRBJ2-7|.
AWSDRSSYEQY
>TRBV30|10|TRBJ2-1|.
AWSVQGNEQF
>TRBV29-1|13|TRBJ2-3|.
SVGKGGQGTDTQY
>TRBV2|13|TRBJ2-2|.
ASSGQGANTGELF
>TRBV29-1|11|TRBJ2-5|.
SVEVWGRETQY
>TRBV19|9|TRBJ2-1|.
ASSIYNEQF
>TRBV2|13|TRBJ2-5|.
ASTSSATGIETQY
>TRBV2|12|TRBJ1-1|once
ASSEAGGLTEAF
>TRBV29-1|12|TRBJ2-2|few
SVHSGSNTGELF
>TRBV5-6|13|TRBJ2-3|.
ASSLLGPQADTQY